This TCR beta chain derives from a study of blood T cell repertoires in COVID-19. Germline V CDR1 and CDR2: KGHSH, LQKENI. CDR3 size: 14 residues. V lost 3 bases and J lost 1, with 9 bases in between. In the authors' workflow: Quantification of nucleated cells was approximated via reference gene primer amplification. The repertoire was sequenced with immunoSEQ multiplex PCR; TCRdb's copy has only in-frame clones and lacks some. The V and J calls and clone size are taken from that table; D and trimming were inferred from the DNA. The repertoire includes 65,000 to 90,000 clones, roughly 78% of them detected once, and under 11% sits in the top ten.

The chain recombines TRBV18 with TRBJ2-5; a possible D gene is TRBD2 (5 bases). The TCR sequence derives from a man aged 60-69 years with acute or convalescent COVID-19. The sequenced sample consisted of peripheral blood. CDR3 DNA sequence: TGTGCCAGCTCACCCGGGGTAGCCCAAGAGACCCAGTACTTC. This sequence encodes CASSPGVAQETQYF. Complete variable domain (other parts from reference TRBV18 and TRBJ2-5): NAGVMQNPRHLVRRRGQEARLRCSPMKGHSHVYWYRQLPEEGLKFMVYLQKENIIDESGMPKERFSAEFPKEGPSILRIQQVVRGDSAAYFCASSPGVAQETQYFGPGTRLLVL.